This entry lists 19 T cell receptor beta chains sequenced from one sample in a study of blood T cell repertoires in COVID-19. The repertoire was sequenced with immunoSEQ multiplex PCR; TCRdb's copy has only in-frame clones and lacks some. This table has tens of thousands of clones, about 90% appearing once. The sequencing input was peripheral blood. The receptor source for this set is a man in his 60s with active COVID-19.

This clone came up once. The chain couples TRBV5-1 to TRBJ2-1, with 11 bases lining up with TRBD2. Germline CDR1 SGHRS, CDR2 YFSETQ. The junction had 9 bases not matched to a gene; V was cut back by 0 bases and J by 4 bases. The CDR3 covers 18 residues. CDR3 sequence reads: CASSLGGLAGGRYNEQFF. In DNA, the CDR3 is TGCGCCAGCAGCTTGGGAGGGCTAGCGGGGGGACGTTACAATGAGCAGTTCTTC.

The CDR3 region is CASSLAEPGRNGPLHF. The CDR3 coding sequence is TGCGCCAGCAGCTTGGCCGAGCCAGGGAGGAACGGACCCCTCCACTTT. The V and J genes are TRBV5-1 and TRBJ1-6, with TRBD1 as a possible D gene (5 bases). CDR1 is SGHRS and CDR2 is YFSETQ in the germline V gene. Trimming left V 0 bases short and J 12 bases short, with 19 bases between. The CDR3 has 16 amino acids.

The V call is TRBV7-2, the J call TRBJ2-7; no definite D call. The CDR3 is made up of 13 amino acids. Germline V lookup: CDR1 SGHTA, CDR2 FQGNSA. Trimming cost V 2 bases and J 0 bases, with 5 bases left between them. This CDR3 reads CASSLFGSYEQYF. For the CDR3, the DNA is TGTGCCAGCAGCTTATTCGGCTCCTACGAGCAGTACTTC.

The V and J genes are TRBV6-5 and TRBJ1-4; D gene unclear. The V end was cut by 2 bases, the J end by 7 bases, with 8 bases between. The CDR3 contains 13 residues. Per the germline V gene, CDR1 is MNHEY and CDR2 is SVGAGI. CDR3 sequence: CASSYSQFEKLFF. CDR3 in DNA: TGTGCCAGCAGTTACAGTCAGTTTGAAAAACTGTTTTTT.

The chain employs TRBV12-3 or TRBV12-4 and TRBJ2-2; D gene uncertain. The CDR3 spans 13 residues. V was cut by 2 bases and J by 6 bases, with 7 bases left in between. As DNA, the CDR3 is TGTGCCAGCAGTTTATCTCGGGCCGGGGAGCTGTTTTTT. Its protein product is CASSLSRAGELFF.

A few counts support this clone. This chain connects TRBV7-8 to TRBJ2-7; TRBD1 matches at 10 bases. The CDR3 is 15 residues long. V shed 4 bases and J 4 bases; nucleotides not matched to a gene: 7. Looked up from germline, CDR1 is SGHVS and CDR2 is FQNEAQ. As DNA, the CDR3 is TGTGCCAGCAGCTCGTACCGGGACAGGGGATACGAGCAGTACTTC. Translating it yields CASSSYRDRGYEQYF.

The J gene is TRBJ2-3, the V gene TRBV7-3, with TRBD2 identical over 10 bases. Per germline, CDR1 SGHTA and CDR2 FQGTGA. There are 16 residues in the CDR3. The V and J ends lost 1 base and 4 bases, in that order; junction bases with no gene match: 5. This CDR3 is CASSLNSGGSPDTQYF. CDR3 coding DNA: TGTGCCAGCAGCTTAAATAGCGGGGGGTCTCCAGATACGCAGTATTTT.

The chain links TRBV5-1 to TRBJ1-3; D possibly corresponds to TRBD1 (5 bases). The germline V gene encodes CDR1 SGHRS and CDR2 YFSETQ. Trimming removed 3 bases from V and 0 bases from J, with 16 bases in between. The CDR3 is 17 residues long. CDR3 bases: TGCGCCAGCAGCTCAAGGAGTGCGGGGCTCTCTGGAAACACCATATATTTT. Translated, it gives CASSSRSAGLSGNTIYF.

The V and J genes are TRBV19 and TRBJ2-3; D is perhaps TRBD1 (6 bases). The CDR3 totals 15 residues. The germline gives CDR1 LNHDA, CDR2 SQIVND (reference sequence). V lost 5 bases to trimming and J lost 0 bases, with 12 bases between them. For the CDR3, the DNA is TGTGCCAGTAGTCGATGGACAGTTAGCACAGATACGCAGTATTTT. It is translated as CASSRWTVSTDTQYF.

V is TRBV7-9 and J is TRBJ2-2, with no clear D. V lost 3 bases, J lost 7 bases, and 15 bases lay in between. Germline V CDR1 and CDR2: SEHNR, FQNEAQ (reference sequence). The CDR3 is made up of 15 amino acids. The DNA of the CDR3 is TGTGCCAGCAGCTTTAGTACTCTCACCCTCGGGGAGCTGTTTTTT. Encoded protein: CASSFSTLTLGELFF.

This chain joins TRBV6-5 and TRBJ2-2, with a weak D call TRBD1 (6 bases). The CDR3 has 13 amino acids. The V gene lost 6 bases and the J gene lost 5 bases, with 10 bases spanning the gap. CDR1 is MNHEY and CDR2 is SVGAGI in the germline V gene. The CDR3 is CASRSRGTGELFF. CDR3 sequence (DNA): TGTGCCAGCAGATCGAGGGGGACCGGGGAGCTGTTTTTT.

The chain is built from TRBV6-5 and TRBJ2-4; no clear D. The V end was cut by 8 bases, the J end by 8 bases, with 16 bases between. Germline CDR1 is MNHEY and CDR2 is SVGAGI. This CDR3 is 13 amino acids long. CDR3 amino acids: CASYLGQSDIQYF. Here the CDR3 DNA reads TGTGCCAGCTACCTAGGCCAGTCTGACATTCAGTACTTC.

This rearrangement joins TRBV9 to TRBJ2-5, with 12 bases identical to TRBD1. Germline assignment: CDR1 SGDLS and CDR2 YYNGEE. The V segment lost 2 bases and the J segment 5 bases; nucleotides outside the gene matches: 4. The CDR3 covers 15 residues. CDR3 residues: CASSVGTGGGETQYF. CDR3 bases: TGTGCCAGCAGCGTCGGGACAGGGGGCGGGGAGACCCAGTACTTC.

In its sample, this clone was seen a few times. The CDR3 here is CASSPTGQAYEQYF. The CDR3, as DNA: TGCGCCAGCAGCCCAACAGGACAGGCCTACGAGCAGTACTTC. The chain carries TRBV5-1 and TRBJ2-7, with 7 bases identical to TRBD1. V lost 4 bases and J lost 2; bases outside the gene matches: 6. Per germline, CDR1 SGHRS and CDR2 YFSETQ. CDR3 size: 14 residues.

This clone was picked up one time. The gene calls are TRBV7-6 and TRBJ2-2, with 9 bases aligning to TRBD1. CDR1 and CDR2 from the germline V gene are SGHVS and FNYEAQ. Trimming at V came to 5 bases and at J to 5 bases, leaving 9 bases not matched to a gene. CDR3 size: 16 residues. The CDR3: CASSALQGARTGELFF. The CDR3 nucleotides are TGTGCCAGCAGCGCATTACAGGGGGCGCGGACCGGGGAGCTGTTTTTT.

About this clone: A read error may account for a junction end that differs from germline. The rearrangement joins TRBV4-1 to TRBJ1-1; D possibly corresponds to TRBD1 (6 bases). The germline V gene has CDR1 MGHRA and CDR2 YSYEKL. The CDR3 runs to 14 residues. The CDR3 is CASSQAGVKTEAFF. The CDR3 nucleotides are TGCGCCAGCAGCCAGGCAGGGGTGAAGACTGAAGCTTTCTTT.

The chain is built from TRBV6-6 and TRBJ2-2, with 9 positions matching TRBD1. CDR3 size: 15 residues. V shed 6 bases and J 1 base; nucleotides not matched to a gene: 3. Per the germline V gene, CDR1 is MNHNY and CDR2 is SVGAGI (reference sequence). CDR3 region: CASRRGQGNTGELFF. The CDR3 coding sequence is TGTGCCAGCAGGAGGGGACAGGGGAACACCGGGGAGCTGTTTTTT.

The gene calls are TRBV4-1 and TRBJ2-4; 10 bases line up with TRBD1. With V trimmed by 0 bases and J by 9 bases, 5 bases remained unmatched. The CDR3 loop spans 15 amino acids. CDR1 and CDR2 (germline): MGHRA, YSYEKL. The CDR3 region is CASSQEGQGFGIQYF. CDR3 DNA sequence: TGCGCCAGCAGCCAAGAGGGACAGGGGTTTGGCATTCAGTACTTC.

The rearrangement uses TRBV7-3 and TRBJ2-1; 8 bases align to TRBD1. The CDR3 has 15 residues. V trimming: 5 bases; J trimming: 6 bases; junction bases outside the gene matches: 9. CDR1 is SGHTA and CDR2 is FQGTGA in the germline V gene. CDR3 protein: CASSPTGQGINEQFF. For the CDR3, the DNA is TGTGCCAGCAGCCCTACCGGACAGGGCATCAATGAGCAGTTCTTC. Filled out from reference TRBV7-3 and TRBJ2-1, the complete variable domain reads GAGVSQTPSNKVTEKGKYVELRCDPISGHTALYWYRQSLGQGPEFLIYFQGTGAADDSGLPNDRFFAVRPEGSVSTLKIQRTERGDSAVYLCASSPTGQGINEQFFGPGTRLTVL.